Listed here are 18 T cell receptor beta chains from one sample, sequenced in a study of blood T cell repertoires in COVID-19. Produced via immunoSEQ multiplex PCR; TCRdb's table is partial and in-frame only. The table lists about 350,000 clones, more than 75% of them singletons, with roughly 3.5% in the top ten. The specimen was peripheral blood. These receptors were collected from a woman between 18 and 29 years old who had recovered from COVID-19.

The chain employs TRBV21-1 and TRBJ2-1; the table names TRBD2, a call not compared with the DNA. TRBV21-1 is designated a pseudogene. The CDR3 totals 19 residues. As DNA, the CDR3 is TGTGCCAGCAGCACCGGGACTAGCGGGTTCTCCGGCCCCTTCTTGGGGCAGTTCTTC. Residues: CASSTGTSGFSGPFLGQFF.

This CDR3 is CSALREKLFF. The CDR3 DNA reads TGCAGTGCCCTAAGAGAAAAACTGTTTTTT. The chain employs TRBV20-1 and TRBJ1-4; D is unclear. The length of the CDR3 is 10 residues. Germline CDR1 is DFQATT and CDR2 is SNEGSKA (reference sequence). The V end was cut by 6 bases, the J end by 8 bases, with 7 bases between.

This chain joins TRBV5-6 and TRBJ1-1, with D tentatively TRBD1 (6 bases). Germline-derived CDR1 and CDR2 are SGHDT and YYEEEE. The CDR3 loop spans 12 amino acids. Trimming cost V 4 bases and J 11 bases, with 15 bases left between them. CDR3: CASSQIGQMAFF. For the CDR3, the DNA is TGTGCCAGCAGCCAGATTGGACAGATGGCTTTCTTT.

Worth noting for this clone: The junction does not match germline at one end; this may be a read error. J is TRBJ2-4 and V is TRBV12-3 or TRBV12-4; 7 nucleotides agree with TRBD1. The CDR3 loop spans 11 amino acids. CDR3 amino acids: CASSFRDRKTF. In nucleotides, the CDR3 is TGTGCCAGCAGTTTTCGGGACAGAAAGACCTTC.

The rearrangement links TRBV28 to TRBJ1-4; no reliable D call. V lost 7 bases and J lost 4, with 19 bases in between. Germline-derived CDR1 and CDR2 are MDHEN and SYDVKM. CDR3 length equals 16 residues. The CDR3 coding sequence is TGTGCCAGCACTCTGGGAGCATCGGCCTTTAATGAAAAACTGTTTTTT. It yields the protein CASTLGASAFNEKLFF.

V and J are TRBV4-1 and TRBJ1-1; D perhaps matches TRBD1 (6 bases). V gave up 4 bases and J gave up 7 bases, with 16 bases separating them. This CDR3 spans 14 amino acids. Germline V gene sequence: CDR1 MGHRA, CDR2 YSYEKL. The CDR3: CASSLGTTGLEAFF. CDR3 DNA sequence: TGCGCCAGCAGCCTAGGAACGACAGGACTTGAAGCTTTCTTT.

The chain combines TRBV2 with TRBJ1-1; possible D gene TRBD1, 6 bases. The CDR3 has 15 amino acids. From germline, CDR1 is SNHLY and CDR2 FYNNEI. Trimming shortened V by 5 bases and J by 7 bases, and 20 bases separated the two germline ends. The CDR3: CASSRDKWGSSEAFF. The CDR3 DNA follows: TGTGCCAGCAGTAGGGACAAATGGGGAAGTAGTGAAGCTTTCTTT.

This chain's CDR3 is CASSPRDTTDTQYF. The DNA for the CDR3 is TGTGCCAGTAGTCCACGGGACACCACAGATACGCAGTATTTT. This sequence joins TRBV19 and TRBJ2-3; tentatively, D is TRBD1 (6 bases). V dropped 5 bases and J dropped 2 bases, with 11 bases sitting between them. CDR1 is LNHDA, CDR2 SQIVND, per germline (reference sequence). CDR3 length equals 14 residues.

The CDR3 here is CASSFYRQGNKNIQYF. For the CDR3, the DNA is TGTGCCAGCAGCTTCTATCGACAGGGGAACAAAAACATTCAGTACTTC. The chain carries TRBV5-6 and TRBJ2-4, with 8 bases lining up with TRBD1. This CDR3 comprises 16 residues. Germline V gene lookup returns CDR1 SGHDT and CDR2 YYEEEE. V dropped 2 bases and J dropped 3; count of bases not matched to a gene: 7.

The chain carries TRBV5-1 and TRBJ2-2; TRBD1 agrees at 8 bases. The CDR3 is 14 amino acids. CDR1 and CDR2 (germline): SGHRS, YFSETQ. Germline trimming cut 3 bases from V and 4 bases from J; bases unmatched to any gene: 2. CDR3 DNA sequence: TGCGCCAGCAGCTCACAGGGGGGCACCGGGGAGCTGTTTTTT. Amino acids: CASSSQGGTGELFF.

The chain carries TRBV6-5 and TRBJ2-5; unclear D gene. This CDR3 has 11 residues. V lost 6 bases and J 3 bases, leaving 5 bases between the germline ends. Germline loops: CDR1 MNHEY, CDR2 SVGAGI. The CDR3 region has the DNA TGTGCCAGCAGCCAAAAAGAGACCCAGTACTTC. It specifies CASSQKETQYF.

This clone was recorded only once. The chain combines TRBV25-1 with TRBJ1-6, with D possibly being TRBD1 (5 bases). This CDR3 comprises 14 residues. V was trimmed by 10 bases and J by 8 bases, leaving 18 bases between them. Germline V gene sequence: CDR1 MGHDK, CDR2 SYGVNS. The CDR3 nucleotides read TGTGCCAACACCGTAACGGGGGGGGATTCACCCCTCCACTTT. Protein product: CANTVTGGDSPLHF.

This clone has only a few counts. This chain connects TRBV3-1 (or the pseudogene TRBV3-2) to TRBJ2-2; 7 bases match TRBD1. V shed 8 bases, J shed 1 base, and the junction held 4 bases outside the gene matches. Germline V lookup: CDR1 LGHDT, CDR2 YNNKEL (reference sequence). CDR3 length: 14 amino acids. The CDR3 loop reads CASRRQGNTGELFF. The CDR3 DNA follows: TGTGCCAGCCGAAGACAGGGGAACACCGGGGAGCTGTTTTTT.

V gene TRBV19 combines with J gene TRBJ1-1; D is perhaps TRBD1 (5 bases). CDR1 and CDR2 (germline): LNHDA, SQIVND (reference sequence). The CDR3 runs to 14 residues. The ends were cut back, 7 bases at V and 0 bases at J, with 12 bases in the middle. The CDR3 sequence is CASNYGAVNTEAFF. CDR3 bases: TGTGCCAGTAATTATGGGGCAGTGAACACTGAAGCTTTCTTT.

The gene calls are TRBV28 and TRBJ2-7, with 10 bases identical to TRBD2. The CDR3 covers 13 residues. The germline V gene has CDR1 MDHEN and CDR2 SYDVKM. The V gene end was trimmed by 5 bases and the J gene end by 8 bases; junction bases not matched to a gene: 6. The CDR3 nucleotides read TGTGCCAGCAGTGTTACTAGCGGGAACAAGCAGTACGTC. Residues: CASSVTSGNKQYV.

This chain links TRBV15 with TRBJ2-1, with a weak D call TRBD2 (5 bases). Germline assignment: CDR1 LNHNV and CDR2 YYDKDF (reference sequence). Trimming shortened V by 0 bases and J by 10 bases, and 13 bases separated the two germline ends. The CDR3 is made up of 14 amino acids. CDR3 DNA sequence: TGTGCCACCAGCAGAGATGGAAGGTCGGGGGAGCAGTTCTTC. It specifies CATSRDGRSGEQFF.

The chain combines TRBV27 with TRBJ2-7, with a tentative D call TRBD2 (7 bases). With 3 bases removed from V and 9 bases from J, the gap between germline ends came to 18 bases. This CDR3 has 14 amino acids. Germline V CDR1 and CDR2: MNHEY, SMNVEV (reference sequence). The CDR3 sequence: CASSLEGGELRQYV. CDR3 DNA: TGTGCCAGCAGTTTGGAAGGGGGGGAGCTCCGGCAGTACGTC.

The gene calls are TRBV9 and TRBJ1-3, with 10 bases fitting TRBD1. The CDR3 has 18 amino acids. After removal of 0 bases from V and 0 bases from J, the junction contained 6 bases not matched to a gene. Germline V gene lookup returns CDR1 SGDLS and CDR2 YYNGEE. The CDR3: CASSVAFGQGVSGNTIYF. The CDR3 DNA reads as TGTGCCAGCAGCGTAGCATTTGGACAGGGGGTCTCTGGAAACACCATATATTTT. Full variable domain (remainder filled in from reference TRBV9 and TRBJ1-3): DSGVTQTPKHLITATGQRVTLRCSPRSGDLSVYWYQQSLDQGLQFLIQYYNGEERAKGNILERFSAQQFPDLHSELNLSSLELGDSALYFCASSVAFGQGVSGNTIYFGEGSWLTVV.